A single sample gave rise to the 16 T cell receptor beta chains below, sequenced in a study of CD8 T cells in ankylosing spondylitis. TCRdb re-called the 5' RACE reads through MiXCR, storing one row per CDR3 protein. The table lists 210,000 or so distinct CDR3 sequences, around a quarter of them singletons. The sample comprised blood, either unsorted or a sorted T cell fraction (not recorded which). Receptors originate from a male donor with ankylosing spondylitis or in good health (not recorded which).

This clonotype was seen at least ten times. The chain couples TRBV27 to TRBJ2-5; the D is unclear. Germline CDR1 and CDR2: MNHEY and SMNVEV (reference sequence). V was trimmed by 0 bases and J by 4 bases, leaving 9 bases between them. The CDR3 runs to 14 residues. CDR3 loop: CASSLSAYLETQYF. The CDR3 DNA reads TGTGCCAGCAGTTTATCAGCCTACCTAGAGACCCAGTACTTC.

This clonotype has ten or more counts. The CDR3 DNA sequence: TGTGCCAGCAGTTTAAATCCCCCGGGACTCAGAAGGCAAGAGACCCAGTACTTC. Its protein product is CASSLNPPGLRRQETQYF. V is TRBV27 and J is TRBJ2-5; possible D gene TRBD2, 6 bases. The germline gives CDR1 MNHEY, CDR2 SMNVEV (reference sequence). The CDR3 contains 18 residues. V was clipped by 2 bases and J by 2 bases, with 21 bases between them.

This clonotype was observed many times. CDR3: CASSLAGTDEKLFF. The CDR3 bases are TGCGCCAGCAGCTTGGCAGGGACAGATGAAAAACTGTTTTTT. This sequence joins TRBV5-1 and TRBJ1-4; the match to TRBD1 covers 7 bases. With 0 bases clipped from V and 6 bases from J, the junction kept 2 bases outside the gene matches. This CDR3 region has 14 residues. Germline-derived CDR1 and CDR2 are SGHRS and YFSETQ.

This clonotype appeared a few times. A much more abundant neighbour one base away suggests this may be a read error. CDR3 sequence: CSAWDREEGSTF. CDR3 bases: TGCAGTGCTTGGGACAGGGAGGAAGGCTCCACCTTC. The chain carries TRBV20-1 and TRBJ1-2; 9 bases are shared with TRBD1. From germline, CDR1 is DFQATT and CDR2 SNEGSKA (reference sequence). The CDR3 extends over 12 amino acids.

V is TRBV20-1 and J is TRBJ2-1, with 10 bases identical to TRBD2. Germline values: CDR1 DFQATT, CDR2 SNEGSKA (reference sequence). The length of the CDR3 is 16 residues. The V gene end was trimmed by 5 bases and the J gene end by 3 bases; junction bases not matched to a gene: 10. Here the CDR3 DNA reads TGCAGTGCTGAAGGGGATACTAGCGGGAACTACAATGAGCAGTTCTTC. Amino acid sequence: CSAEGDTSGNYNEQFF.

This clonotype was recorded many times. The chain has TRBV5-1 and TRBJ2-7; D call uncertain. CDR1 is SGHRS and CDR2 is YFSETQ in the germline V gene. V was pared by 0 bases and J by 2 bases, with 9 bases between. The CDR3 extends over 14 amino acids. The CDR3 bases are TGCGCCAGCAGCTTGGTATTCTCTACCTACGAGCAGTACTTC. Protein sequence: CASSLVFSTYEQYF.

This clonotype was seen ten or more times. The rearrangement links TRBV29-1 to TRBJ2-2, with TRBD1 matching over 8 bases. This CDR3 is built from 14 residues. CDR1 SQVTM and CDR2 ANQGSEA come from the germline V gene. V was clipped by 4 bases and J by 5 bases; unmatched bases: 6. CDR3 residues: CSVGQGAPTGELFF. CDR3 DNA sequence: TGCAGCGTTGGTCAGGGGGCCCCTACCGGGGAGCTGTTTTTT.

The chain recombines TRBV7-2 with TRBJ2-7; 10 bases fit TRBD1. This CDR3 has 15 residues. The V segment lost 4 bases and the J segment 10 bases; nucleotides outside the gene matches: 13. Germline values: CDR1 SGHTA, CDR2 FQGNSA. The CDR3 DNA is TGTGCCAGCAGCTCAACCGGGACAGGGGTGGACGTCCAGTACTTC. This codes for CASSSTGTGVDVQYF. The complete variable domain, with remaining parts taken from reference TRBV7-2 and TRBJ2-7, reads GAGVSQSPSNKVTEKGKDVELRCDPISGHTALYWYRQSLGQGLEFLIYFQGNSAPDKSGLPSDRFSAERTGGSVSTLTIQRTQQEDSAVYLCASSSTGTGVDVQYFGPGTRLTVT.

The rearrangement uses TRBV20-1 and TRBJ1-5; 8 nucleotides agree with TRBD1. Unmatched junction bases numbered 7, after V lost 6 bases and J lost 0 bases. Per the germline V gene, CDR1 is DFQATT and CDR2 is SNEGSKA (reference sequence). This CDR3 is built from 15 residues. This CDR3 reads CSARQGKNSNQPQHF. CDR3 bases: TGCAGTGCCAGACAGGGGAAGAATAGCAATCAGCCCCAGCATTTT.

This clonotype was seen just once. The genes are TRBV10-3 and TRBJ1-3; the D is unclear. V was trimmed by 9 bases and J by 3 bases, leaving 18 bases between them. Germline lookup yields CDR1 ENHRY and CDR2 SYGVKD. This CDR3 is 15 amino acids long. The CDR3 region is CAMGPGPRCGNTIYF. The CDR3 region has the DNA TGTGCCATGGGCCCCGGGCCCCGCTGTGGAAACACCATATATTTT.

The chain is built from TRBV7-2 and TRBJ2-1; 9 bases align to TRBD1. Germline-derived CDR1 and CDR2 are SGHTA and FQGNSA. Trimming at V came to 7 bases and at J to 3 bases, leaving 4 bases not matched to a gene. CDR3 size: 14 residues. CDR3 in amino acids: CASIPGQGYNEQFF. The CDR3 DNA reads as TGTGCCAGCATTCCGGGACAGGGCTACAATGAGCAGTTCTTC. The whole variable domain, filled in from reference TRBV7-2 and TRBJ2-1, reads GAGVSQSPSNKVTEKGKDVELRCDPISGHTALYWYRQSLGQGLEFLIYFQGNSAPDKSGLPSDRFSAERTGGSVSTLTIQRTQQEDSAVYLCASIPGQGYNEQFFGPGTRLTVL.

This clonotype was counted a few times. This chain connects TRBV29-1 to TRBJ2-3; D is ambiguous. V lost 5 bases and J lost 6, with 15 bases in between. This CDR3 spans 13 amino acids. The germline CDR1 and CDR2 sequences are SQVTM and ANQGSEA. The CDR3 protein is CSVQGPRSDTQYF. The CDR3 nucleotides read TGCAGCGTTCAAGGGCCCCGGTCGGATACGCAGTATTTT.

In its sample, this clonotype was seen many times. The V and J genes are TRBV20-1 and TRBJ2-4; 8 nucleotides match TRBD1. The CDR3 has 14 residues. Per germline, CDR1 DFQATT and CDR2 SNEGSKA (reference sequence). Trimming removed 5 bases from V and 6 bases from J; junction bases left unmatched: 9. CDR3 nucleotides: TGCAGTGCTGAGACAGGGGCCGGCTTAAACATTCAGTACTTC. This codes for CSAETGAGLNIQYF.

This clonotype has more than one count but fewer than ten. J is TRBJ1-6 and V is TRBV6-1, with D possibly matching TRBD1 (5 bases). V was shortened by 5 bases and J by 0 bases, with 14 bases between the two germline ends. The CDR3 is 17 residues long. Germline CDR1 reads MNHNS; CDR2 reads SASEGT. CDR3 DNA sequence: TGTGCCAGCAGTCCCGGACACTCGAGCTCCTATAATTCACCCCTCCACTTT. As protein: CASSPGHSSSYNSPLHF.

This clonotype was observed at least ten times. J is TRBJ2-1 and V is TRBV20-1; 7 nucleotides line up with TRBD2. The CDR3 totals 16 residues. Looked up from germline, CDR1 is DFQATT and CDR2 is SNEGSKA (reference sequence). V lost 1 base and J lost 7; bases outside the gene matches: 13. The CDR3 coding sequence is TGCAGTGCTAGAGGAGTCCCTAGCGGCGTGGGGAATGAGCAGTTCTTC. It yields the protein CSARGVPSGVGNEQFF.

In this sample, this clonotype turned up a few times. This rearrangement joins TRBV3-1 to TRBJ2-2, with D hard to call. CDR3 length equals 11 residues. V lost 7 bases, J lost 5 bases, and 5 bases lay in between. Germline loops: CDR1 LGHDT, CDR2 YNNKEL (reference sequence). The CDR3 DNA is TGTGCCAGCACATCGACCGGGGAGCTGTTTTTT. The encoded protein is CASTSTGELFF.